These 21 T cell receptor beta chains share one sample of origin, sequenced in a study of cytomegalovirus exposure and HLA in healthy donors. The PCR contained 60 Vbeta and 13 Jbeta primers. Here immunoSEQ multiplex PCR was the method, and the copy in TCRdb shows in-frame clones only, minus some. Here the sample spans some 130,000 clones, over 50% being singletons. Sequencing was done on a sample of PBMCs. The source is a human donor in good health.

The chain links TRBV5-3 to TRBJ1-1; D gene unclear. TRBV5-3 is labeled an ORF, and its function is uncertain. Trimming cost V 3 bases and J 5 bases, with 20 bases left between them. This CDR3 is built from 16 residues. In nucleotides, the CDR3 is TGTGCCAGAAGCTCCTTGGTGTATGCCCGCGGGACTGAAGCTTTCTTT. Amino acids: CARSSLVYARGTEAFF.

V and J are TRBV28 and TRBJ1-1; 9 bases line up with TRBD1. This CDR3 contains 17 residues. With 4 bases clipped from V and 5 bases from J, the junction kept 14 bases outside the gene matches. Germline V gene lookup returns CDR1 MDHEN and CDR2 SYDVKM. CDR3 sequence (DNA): TGTGCCAGCAGTTACCGAAATTTGGACAGGGGAGGAACTGAAGCTTTCTTT. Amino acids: CASSYRNLDRGGTEAFF.

This CDR3 is CASSRPRDRGYEQYF. CDR3 DNA sequence: TGTGCCAGCAGCCGACCCCGGGACAGGGGCTACGAGCAGTACTTC. The chain links TRBV11-2 to TRBJ2-5; the match to TRBD1 covers 10 bases. TRBJ2-7 explains the end of the DNA better; the J call may be wrong. The CDR3 spans 15 residues. The germline V gene encodes CDR1 SGHAT and CDR2 FQNNGV.

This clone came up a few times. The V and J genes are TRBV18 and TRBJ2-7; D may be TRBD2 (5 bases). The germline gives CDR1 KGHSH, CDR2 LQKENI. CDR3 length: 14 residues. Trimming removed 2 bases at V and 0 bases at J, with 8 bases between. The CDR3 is CASSPKRNSYEQYF. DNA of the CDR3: TGTGCCAGCTCACCAAAGCGGAACTCCTACGAGCAGTACTTC.

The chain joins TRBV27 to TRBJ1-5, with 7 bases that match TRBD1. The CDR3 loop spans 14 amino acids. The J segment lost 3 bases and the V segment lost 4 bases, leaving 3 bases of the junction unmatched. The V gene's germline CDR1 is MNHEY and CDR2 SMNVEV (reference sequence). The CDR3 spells CASSSGQINQPQHF. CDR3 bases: TGTGCCAGCAGTTCGGGACAGATCAATCAGCCCCAGCATTTT.

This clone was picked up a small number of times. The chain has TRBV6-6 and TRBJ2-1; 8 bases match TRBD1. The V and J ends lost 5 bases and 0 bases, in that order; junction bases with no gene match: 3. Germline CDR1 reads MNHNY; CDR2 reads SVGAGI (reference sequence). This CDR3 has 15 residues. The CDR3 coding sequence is TGTGCCAGCAGTACTACAGGGGGCTCCTACAATGAGCAGTTCTTC. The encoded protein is CASSTTGGSYNEQFF.

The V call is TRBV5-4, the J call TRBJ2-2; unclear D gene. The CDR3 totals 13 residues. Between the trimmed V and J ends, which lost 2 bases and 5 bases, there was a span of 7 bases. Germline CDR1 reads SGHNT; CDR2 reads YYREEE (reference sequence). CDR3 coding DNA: TGTGCCAGCAGCTTTACAGAGACCGGGGAGCTGTTTTTT. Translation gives CASSFTETGELFF.

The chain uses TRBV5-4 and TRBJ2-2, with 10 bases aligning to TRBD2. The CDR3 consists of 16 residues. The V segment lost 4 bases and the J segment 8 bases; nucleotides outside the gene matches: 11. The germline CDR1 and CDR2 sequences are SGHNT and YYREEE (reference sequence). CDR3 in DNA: TGTGCCAGCAGCCGTACTAGCGGGACCACAGGGGGGGAGCTGTTTTTT. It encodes CASSRTSGTTGGELFF.

This CDR3 is CASSQDRGGSPLHF. CDR3 DNA sequence: TGCGCCAGCAGCCAAGACAGGGGTGGTTCACCCCTCCACTTT. The rearrangement links TRBV4-3 to TRBJ1-6; a weak D match, TRBD1 (6 bases). Germline assignment: CDR1 LGHNA and CDR2 YSLEER. V dropped 0 bases and J dropped 9 bases, with 9 bases sitting between them. The CDR3 has 14 amino acids.

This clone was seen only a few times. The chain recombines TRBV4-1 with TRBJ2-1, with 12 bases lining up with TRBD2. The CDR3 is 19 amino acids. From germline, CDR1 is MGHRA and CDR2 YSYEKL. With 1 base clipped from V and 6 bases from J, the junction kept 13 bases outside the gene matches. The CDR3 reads CASSQGPPGLAGWANEQFF. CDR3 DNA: TGCGCCAGCAGCCAAGGGCCCCCCGGACTAGCGGGATGGGCCAATGAGCAGTTCTTC.

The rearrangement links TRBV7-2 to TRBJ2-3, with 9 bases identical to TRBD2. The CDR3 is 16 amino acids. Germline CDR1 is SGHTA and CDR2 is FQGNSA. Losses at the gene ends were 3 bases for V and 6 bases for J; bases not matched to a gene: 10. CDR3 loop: CASSLGNAGGPDTQYF. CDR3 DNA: TGTGCCAGCAGCTTGGGAAATGCGGGAGGGCCCGATACGCAGTATTTT.

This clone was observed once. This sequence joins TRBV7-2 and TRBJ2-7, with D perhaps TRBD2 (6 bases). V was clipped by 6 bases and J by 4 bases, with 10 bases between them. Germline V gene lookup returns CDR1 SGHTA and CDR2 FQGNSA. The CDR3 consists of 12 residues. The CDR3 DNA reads TGTGCCAGCAGTGTGGGACTTTACGAGCAGTACTTC. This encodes CASSVGLYEQYF.

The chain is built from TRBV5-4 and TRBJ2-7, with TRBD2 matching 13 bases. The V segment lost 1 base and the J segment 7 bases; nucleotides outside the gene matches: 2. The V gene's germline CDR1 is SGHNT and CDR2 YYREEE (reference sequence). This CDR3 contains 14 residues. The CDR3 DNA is TGTGCCAGCAGCTTGAAGGGACTAGCGGGAGAGCAGTACTTC. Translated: CASSLKGLAGEQYF.

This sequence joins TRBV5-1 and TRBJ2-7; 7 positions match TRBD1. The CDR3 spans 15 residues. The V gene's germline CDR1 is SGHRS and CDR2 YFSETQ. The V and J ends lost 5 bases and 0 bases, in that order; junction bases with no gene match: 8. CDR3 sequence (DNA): TGCGCCAGCAGATACAACACAGGGGCCTCCTACGAGCAGTACTTC. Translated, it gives CASRYNTGASYEQYF.

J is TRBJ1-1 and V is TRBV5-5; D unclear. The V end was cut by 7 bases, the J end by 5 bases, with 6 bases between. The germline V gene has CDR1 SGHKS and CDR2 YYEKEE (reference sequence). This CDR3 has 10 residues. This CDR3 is CASGGTEAFF. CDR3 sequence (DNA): TGTGCCAGCGGCGGGACTGAAGCTTTCTTT.

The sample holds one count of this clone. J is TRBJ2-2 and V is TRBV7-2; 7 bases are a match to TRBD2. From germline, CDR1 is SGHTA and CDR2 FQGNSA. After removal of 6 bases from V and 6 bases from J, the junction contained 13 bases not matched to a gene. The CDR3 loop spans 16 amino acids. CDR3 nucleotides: TGTGCCAGCAGGGACTTAAGCGGGGAGGGCCCCGGGGAGCTGTTTTTT. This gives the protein CASRDLSGEGPGELFF.

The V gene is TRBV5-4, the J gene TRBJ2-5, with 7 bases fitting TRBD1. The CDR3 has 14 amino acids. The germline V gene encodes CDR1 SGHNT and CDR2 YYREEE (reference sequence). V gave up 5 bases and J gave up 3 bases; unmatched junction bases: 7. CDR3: CASRDTGAKETQYF. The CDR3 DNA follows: TGTGCCAGCAGGGACACAGGGGCGAAAGAGACCCAGTACTTC.

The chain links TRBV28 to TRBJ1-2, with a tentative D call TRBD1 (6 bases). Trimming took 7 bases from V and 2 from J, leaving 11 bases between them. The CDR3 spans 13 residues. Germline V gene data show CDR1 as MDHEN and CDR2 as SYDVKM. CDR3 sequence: CASNGGQNYGYTF. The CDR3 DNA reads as TGTGCCAGCAACGGAGGACAGAACTATGGCTACACCTTC.

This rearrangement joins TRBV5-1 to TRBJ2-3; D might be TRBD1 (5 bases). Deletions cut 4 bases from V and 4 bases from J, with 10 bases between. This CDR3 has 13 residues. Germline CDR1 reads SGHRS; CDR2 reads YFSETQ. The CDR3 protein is CASSRDSPDTQYF. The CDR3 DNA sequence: TGCGCCAGCAGCCGTGACAGTCCAGATACGCAGTATTTT.

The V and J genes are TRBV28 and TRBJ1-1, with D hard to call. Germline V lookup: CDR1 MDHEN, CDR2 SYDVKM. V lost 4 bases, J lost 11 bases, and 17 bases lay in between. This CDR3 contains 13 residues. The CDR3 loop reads CASSSWALRVAFF. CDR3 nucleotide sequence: TGTGCCAGCAGTTCTTGGGCCCTTCGAGTTGCTTTCTTT.

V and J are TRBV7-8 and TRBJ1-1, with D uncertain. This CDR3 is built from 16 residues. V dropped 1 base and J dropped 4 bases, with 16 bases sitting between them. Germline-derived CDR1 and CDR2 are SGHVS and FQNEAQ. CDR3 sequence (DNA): TGTGCCAGCAGCTTAGTAGTGTTGGAGGGTCGCACTGAAGCTTTCTTT. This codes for CASSLVVLEGRTEAFF.